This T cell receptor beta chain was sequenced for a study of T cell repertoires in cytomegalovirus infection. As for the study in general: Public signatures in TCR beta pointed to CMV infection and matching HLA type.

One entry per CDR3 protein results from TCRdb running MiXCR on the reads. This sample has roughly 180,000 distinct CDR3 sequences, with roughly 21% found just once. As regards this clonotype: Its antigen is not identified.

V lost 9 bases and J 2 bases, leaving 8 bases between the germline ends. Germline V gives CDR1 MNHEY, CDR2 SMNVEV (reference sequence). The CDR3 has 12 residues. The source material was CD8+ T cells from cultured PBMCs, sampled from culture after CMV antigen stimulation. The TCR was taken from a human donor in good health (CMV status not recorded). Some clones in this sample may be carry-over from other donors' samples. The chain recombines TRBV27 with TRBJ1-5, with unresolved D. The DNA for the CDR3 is TGTGCCAGTGGCACGGGCAATCAGCCCCAGCATTTT. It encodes CASGTGNQPQHF.